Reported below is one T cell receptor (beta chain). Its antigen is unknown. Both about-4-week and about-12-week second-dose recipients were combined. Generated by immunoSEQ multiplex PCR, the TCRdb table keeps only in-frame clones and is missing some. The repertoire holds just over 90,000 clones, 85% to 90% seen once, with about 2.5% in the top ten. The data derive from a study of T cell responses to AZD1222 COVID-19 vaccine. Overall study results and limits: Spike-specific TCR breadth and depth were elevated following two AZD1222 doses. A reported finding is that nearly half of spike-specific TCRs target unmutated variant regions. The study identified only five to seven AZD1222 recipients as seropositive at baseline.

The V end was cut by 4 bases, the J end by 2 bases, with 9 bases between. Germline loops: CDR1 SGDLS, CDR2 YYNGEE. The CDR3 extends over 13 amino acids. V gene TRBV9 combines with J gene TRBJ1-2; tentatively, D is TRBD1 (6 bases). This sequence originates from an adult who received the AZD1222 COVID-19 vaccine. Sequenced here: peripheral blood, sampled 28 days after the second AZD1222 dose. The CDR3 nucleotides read TGTGCCAGCAGCCCCACAGGGAACTATGGCTACACCTTC. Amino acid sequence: CASSPTGNYGYTF.